This entry lists 6 T cell receptor beta chains sequenced from one sample in a study of T-cell reconstitution after alpha-beta-depleted transplantation in children. Construction of the TCRbeta library involved unique molecular identifiers. TCRdb independently ran MiXCR on the PCR reads; one entry per CDR3 protein. The table has over 90,000 distinct CDR3 sequences, 6% to 9% seen once; the top ten hold over 15%. Sequenced here: PBMCs, sampled before TCRalphabeta/CD19-depleted stem cell transplant. All receptors come from a boy under 10 years old with acute lymphoblastic leukemia, due to receive a stem cell transplant.

The gene calls are TRBV5-1 and TRBJ1-1, with TRBD1 matching over 8 bases. The CDR3 sequence is 14 residues long. Losses at the gene ends were 2 bases for V and 7 bases for J; bases not matched to a gene: 7. Germline V CDR1 and CDR2: SGHRS, YFSETQ. The CDR3 region has the DNA TGCGCCAGCAGCTTACAGGGGGGTGGCGGTGAAGCTTTCTTT. Translated: CASSLQGGGGEAFF.

In this sample, this clonotype turned up a few times. The rearrangement links TRBV27 to TRBJ2-2, with TRBD2 matching 7 bases. This CDR3 has 16 residues. CDR1 is MNHEY, CDR2 SMNVEV, per germline (reference sequence). The V gene end was trimmed by 6 bases and the J gene end by 2 bases; junction bases not matched to a gene: 9. In DNA, the CDR3 is TGTGCCAGCAGCCCACCAAGCGGGATAAACACCGGGGAGCTGTTTTTT. Protein product: CASSPPSGINTGELFF.

The V and J genes are TRBV15 and TRBJ1-1; a possible D gene is TRBD1 (5 bases). This CDR3 has 15 residues. Per germline, CDR1 LNHNV and CDR2 YYDKDF (reference sequence). The V end lost 3 bases, the J end lost 1 base, and 12 bases lay between the germline ends. The CDR3 DNA is TGTGCCACCAGCAGGGACAAGAGGGGGAACACTGAAGCTTTCTTT. Amino acids: CATSRDKRGNTEAFF.

Many counts were recorded for this clonotype. V gene TRBV27 combines with J gene TRBJ2-5; weak D call: TRBD1 (6 bases). CDR1 is MNHEY and CDR2 is SMNVEV in the germline V gene (reference sequence). This CDR3 contains 12 residues. Trimming took off 11 bases at V and 1 base at J, with 11 bases between the two ends. The CDR3 DNA reads TGTGCCGTAAACAGGGCCCAAGAGACCCAGTACTTC. This encodes CAVNRAQETQYF.

The J gene is TRBJ1-6, the V gene TRBV3-1, with a possible D match to TRBD1 (5 bases). V was trimmed by 1 base and J by 13 bases, leaving 11 bases between them. The CDR3 runs 13 residues. Germline loops: CDR1 LGHDT, CDR2 YNNKEL (reference sequence). CDR3: CASSQGGRDPLHF. The CDR3 nucleotides are TGTGCCAGCAGCCAAGGAGGCAGGGATCCCCTCCACTTT. The full variable domain, with the rest looked up from reference TRBV3-1 and TRBJ1-6, is DTAVSQTPKYLVTQMGNDKSIKCEQNLGHDTMYWYKQDSKKFLKIMFSYNNKELIINETVPNRFSPKSPDKAHLNLHINSLELGDSAVYFCASSQGGRDPLHFGNGTRLTVT.

This clonotype was recorded many times. The chain is built from TRBV6-4 and TRBJ2-7; 9 bases are shared with TRBD2. Germline CDR1 and CDR2: MRHNA and SNTAGT. V was pared by 4 bases and J by 0 bases, with 4 bases of the junction left unmatched. The CDR3 sequence is 15 residues long. CDR3 loop: CASSATSGPSYEQYF. CDR3 in DNA: TGTGCCAGCAGTGCCACTAGCGGGCCCTCCTACGAGCAGTACTTC.